At least ten counts were recorded for the clone carrying this T cell receptor (beta chain). This sample is drawn from a study of HIV-infected patients and healthy controls. A single record per CDR3 protein comes from TCRdb applying MiXCR to the 5' RACE reads. The top ten hold approximately 1.5% of the sample, which has about 64,000 distinct CDR3 sequences, approximately 21% seen once. This CDR3 contains 18 residues. V dropped 4 bases and J dropped 5; count of bases not matched to a gene: 16. The sequencing input was CD4+ T cells from blood. This receptor was obtained from a human donor in good health. The V and J genes are TRBV12-3 or TRBV12-4 and TRBJ2-7; 11 nucleotides line up with TRBD2. CDR3 bases: TGTGCCAGCAGTTCGTTTCCTAGCGGGAGGTCGCCCGTGGACGAGCAGTACTTC. It is translated as CASSSFPSGRSPVDEQYF.